This entry lists 15 T cell receptor beta chains sequenced from one sample in a study of T cell responses to AZD1222 COVID-19 vaccine (dated by TCRdb to about 2021). To prepare the library, the immunoSEQ multiplex PCR assay was applied. As stored in TCRdb, this immuneACCESS dataset retains in-frame rearrangements with V and J assigned. A fraction of the clones does not appear; measured against another copy, unresolved V genes explain less than half of the discrepancy, and the remainder lacks a known reason. Counted in this sample were 100,000 to 150,000 clones; 90% of them appeared once. The leading ten clones occupy roughly 7.8% of the sample. According to the study, the label for this sample's time point signals: baseline before first vaccination. This specimen was peripheral blood, taken on day 0 of AZD1222 vaccination. These receptors originate from an adult in good health.

The J gene is TRBJ1-4, the V gene TRBV19; TRBD1 matches at 7 bases. Germline V CDR1 and CDR2: LNHDA, SQIVND (reference sequence). The CDR3 is 14 amino acids. V was pared by 3 bases and J by 8 bases, with 6 bases of the junction left unmatched. In DNA, the CDR3 is TGTGCCAGTAGTATCGGACAGGCGGGGGAAAAACTGTTTTTT. Residues: CASSIGQAGEKLFF.

This chain joins TRBV5-6 and TRBJ1-5; D unclear. Germline V gene data show CDR1 as SGHDT and CDR2 as YYEEEE. The CDR3 runs to 14 residues. V gave up 1 base and J gave up 0 bases, with 5 bases separating them. CDR3 amino acids: CASSLLASNQPQHF. DNA for the CDR3: TGTGCCAGCAGCTTGCTGGCTAGCAATCAGCCCCAGCATTTT.

This chain connects TRBV5-1 to TRBJ2-7; tentatively, D is TRBD1 (5 bases). Trimming took off 5 bases at V and 2 bases at J, with 11 bases between the two ends. The CDR3 loop spans 13 amino acids. Germline CDR1 is SGHRS and CDR2 is YFSETQ. CDR3 coding DNA: TGCGCCAGCAGTGCAGGGCAGACCTACGAGCAGTACTTC. Its protein product is CASSAGQTYEQYF.

The chain combines TRBV5-1 with TRBJ2-1, with 10 nucleotides matching TRBD1. V was pared by 4 bases and J by 9 bases, with 10 bases of the junction left unmatched. CDR3 length: 15 amino acids. Per germline, CDR1 SGHRS and CDR2 YFSETQ. The CDR3 DNA is TGCGCCAGCAGCCCCCGGGACAGGGGTAGTTCTGAGCAGTTCTTC. Residues: CASSPRDRGSSEQFF. Filled out from reference TRBV5-1 and TRBJ2-1, the complete variable domain reads KAGVTQTPRYLIKTRGQQVTLSCSPISGHRSVSWYQQTPGQGLQFLFEYFSETQRNKGNFPGRFSGRQFSNSRSEMNVSTLELGDSALYLCASSPRDRGSSEQFFGPGTRLTVL.

The chain is built from TRBV7-2 and TRBJ2-1, with TRBD2 matching over 9 bases. J was trimmed by 2 bases and V by 2 bases; bases with no gene match: 4. The germline V gene has CDR1 SGHTA and CDR2 FQGNSA. There are 16 residues in the CDR3. DNA for the CDR3: TGTGCCAGCAGCTTAACGCTAGCGGGAACCTACAATGAGCAGTTCTTC. It is translated as CASSLTLAGTYNEQFF.

The chain employs TRBV28 and TRBJ1-3, with TRBD1 matching over 7 bases. CDR3 size: 21 residues. Germline lookup yields CDR1 MDHEN and CDR2 SYDVKM. After removal of 5 bases from V and 0 bases from J, the junction contained 22 bases not matched to a gene. The CDR3 here is CASSAFRGQVPFTFSGNTIYF. For the CDR3, the DNA is TGTGCCAGCAGTGCCTTTCGAGGACAGGTGCCTTTCACATTCTCTGGAAACACCATATATTTT.

The V gene is TRBV5-1, the J gene TRBJ2-1; perhaps D is TRBD1 or TRBD2 (5 bases each). This CDR3 contains 13 residues. V was cut by 4 bases and J by 5 bases, with 10 bases left in between. Germline-derived CDR1 and CDR2 are SGHRS and YFSETQ. DNA of the CDR3: TGCGCCAGCAGCACGGGGCCTGACAATGAGCAGTTCTTC. As protein: CASSTGPDNEQFF.

The V and J genes are TRBV4-1 and TRBJ1-4, with 7 bases lining up with TRBD1. Germline V CDR1 and CDR2: MGHRA, YSYEKL. V lost 1 base to trimming and J lost 3 bases; unmatched junction nucleotides: 8. The CDR3 is 17 amino acids. CDR3 in amino acids: CASSQGRGGTANEKLFF. CDR3 DNA sequence: TGCGCCAGCAGCCAAGGCAGGGGGGGAACTGCTAATGAAAAACTGTTTTTT.

This clone was detected a few times. The V gene is TRBV29-1, the J gene TRBJ2-1; TRBD2 aligns across 8 bases. The V segment lost 0 bases and the J segment 4 bases; nucleotides outside the gene matches: 8. The CDR3 spans 16 residues. CDR1 is SQVTM and CDR2 is ANQGSEA in the germline V gene. The CDR3 reads CSVEETGRGNYNEQFF. The CDR3 nucleotides read TGCAGCGTTGAAGAAACCGGGAGGGGAAATTACAATGAGCAGTTCTTC.

The chain carries TRBV27 and TRBJ2-7; D unresolved. Germline-derived CDR1 and CDR2 are MNHEY and SMNVEV (reference sequence). The CDR3 runs to 14 residues. Trimming took off 6 bases at V and 0 bases at J, with 12 bases between the two ends. The CDR3 loop is CASRELPNSYEQYF. CDR3 nucleotide sequence: TGTGCCAGCAGAGAGCTACCAAACTCCTACGAGCAGTACTTC.

The chain combines TRBV19 with TRBJ2-3, with D hard to call. The CDR3 contains 13 residues. Germline lookup yields CDR1 LNHDA and CDR2 SQIVND (reference sequence). Trimming pared 0 bases from V and 5 bases from J, leaving 6 bases between. CDR3 nucleotides: TGTGCCAGTAGTATAGAACGTGGAGATACGCAGTATTTT. Translating gives CASSIERGDTQYF.

The CDR3 coding sequence is TGCAGTGCTAGTAGCAGGGGCCACGAGCAGTACTTC. Amino acids: CSASSRGHEQYF. V gene TRBV20-1 combines with J gene TRBJ2-7, with D maybe TRBD1 (6 bases). The CDR3 length is 12 residues. CDR1 DFQATT and CDR2 SNEGSKA come from the germline V gene (reference sequence). V lost 3 bases and J 5 bases, leaving 11 bases between the germline ends.

The rearrangement joins TRBV7-8 to TRBJ2-2, with a tentative D call TRBD1 (6 bases). In germline, CDR1 is SGHVS, CDR2 FQNEAQ. The CDR3 extends over 15 amino acids. V gave up 2 bases and J gave up 1 base, with 8 bases separating them. CDR3 in amino acids: CASSLNRVNTGELFF. The CDR3 nucleotides read TGTGCCAGCAGCTTAAACAGGGTGAACACCGGGGAGCTGTTTTTT.

CDR3 DNA sequence: TGCGCCAGCAGCTTACCGACAGATGGAGGCTACACCTTC. Its translation: CASSLPTDGGYTF. The J gene is TRBJ1-2, the V gene TRBV5-1; TRBD1 might be the D (5 bases). The CDR3 runs to 13 residues. V shed 2 bases and J shed 8 bases, with 13 bases lying between them. Germline assignment: CDR1 SGHRS and CDR2 YFSETQ.

The chain carries TRBV28 and TRBJ1-5; the D is unclear. V gave up 6 bases and J gave up 0 bases, with 12 bases separating them. The CDR3 is 15 amino acids. Germline values: CDR1 MDHEN, CDR2 SYDVKM. CDR3 in amino acids: CASRPGRYSNQPQHF. The CDR3 DNA reads as TGTGCCAGCAGGCCGGGCAGGTATAGCAATCAGCCCCAGCATTTT.